This TCR beta chain emerged from a study of cytomegalovirus exposure and HLA in healthy donors. The CDR3 has 15 residues. V lost 1 base, J lost 0 bases, and 6 bases lay in between. In germline, CDR1 is SGHAT, CDR2 FQNNGV. Study-level results: Later on, an analysis tied 18,000 or so TCR beta sequences to HLA alleles at 0.05 false discovery rate. Most TCR sequences proved rare, with some public TCRs found in many donors. The study flagged around 150 TCR beta chains as cytomegalovirus-associated. Across donors, presence/absence analyses took sequencing depth to be roughly uniform.

With 60 Vbeta and 13 Jbeta primers, the PCR was carried out. Clones were sequenced by immunoSEQ multiplex PCR, and TCRdb holds only the in-frame ones, with some missing. The sample lists about 160,000 clones, approximately 85% occurring once. This clone occurred once. Its antigen is not known. The chain links TRBV11-2 to TRBJ1-4; D is possibly TRBD1 (6 bases). The TCR comes from a man aged 50 to 60 in good health and CMV-seropositive. Sequencing input: PBMCs. This CDR3 is CASSLGTATNEKLFF. The CDR3 nucleotides read TGTGCCAGCAGCTTAGGGACAGCAACTAATGAAAAACTGTTTTTT. The whole variable domain, filled in from reference TRBV11-2 and TRBJ1-4, reads EAGVAQSPRYKIIEKRQSVAFWCNPISGHATLYWYQQILGQGPKLLIQFQNNGVVDDSQLPKDRFSAERLKGVDSTLKIQPAKLEDSAVYLCASSLGTATNEKLFFGSGTQLSVL.